This section outlines one T cell receptor (beta chain) sequence together with its context. Recruits, aged about 18 to 90 years, lived in around 24 US areas. Cohort assignment relied on participant-reported clinical history. This CDR3 comprises 12 residues. CDR1 is KGHDR and CDR2 is SFDVKD in the germline V gene. V was shortened by 4 bases and J by 3 bases, with 3 bases between the two germline ends. These data belong to a study of blood T cell repertoires in COVID-19. As handled by the study authors: Nucleated cell number was recorded as an estimate derived from reference gene primer amplification. Generated by immunoSEQ multiplex PCR, the TCRdb table keeps only in-frame clones and is missing some. D and trimming come from the DNA, and the V and J calls and clone size come from that table. Here the sample spans about 260,000 clones, around 88% being singletons.

Material: PBMCs or T cells enriched from blood (not recorded which). V and J are TRBV24-1 and TRBJ1-3; D gene ambiguous. The sequence came from a woman in her thirties or forties with acute COVID-19. CDR3 amino acids: CATSDYGNTIYF. The DNA of the CDR3 is TGTGCCACCAGTGACTATGGAAACACCATATATTTT.